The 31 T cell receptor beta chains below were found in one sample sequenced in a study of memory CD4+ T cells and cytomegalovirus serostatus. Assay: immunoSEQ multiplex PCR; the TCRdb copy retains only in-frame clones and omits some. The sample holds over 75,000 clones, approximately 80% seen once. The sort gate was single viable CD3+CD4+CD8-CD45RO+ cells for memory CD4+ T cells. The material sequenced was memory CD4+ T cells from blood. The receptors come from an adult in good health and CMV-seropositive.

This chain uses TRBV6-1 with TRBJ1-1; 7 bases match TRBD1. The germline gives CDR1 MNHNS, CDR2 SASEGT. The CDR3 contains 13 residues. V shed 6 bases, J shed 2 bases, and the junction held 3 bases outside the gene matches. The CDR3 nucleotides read TGTGCCAGCAGGGGGACAGTAAACACTGAAGCTTTCTTT. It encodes CASRGTVNTEAFF.

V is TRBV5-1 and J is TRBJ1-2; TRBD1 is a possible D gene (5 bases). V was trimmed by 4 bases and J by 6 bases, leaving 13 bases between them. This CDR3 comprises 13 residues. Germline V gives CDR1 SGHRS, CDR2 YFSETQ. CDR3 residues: CASSQALRDGYTF. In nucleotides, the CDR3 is TGCGCCAGCAGCCAGGCCCTCAGGGATGGCTACACCTTC.

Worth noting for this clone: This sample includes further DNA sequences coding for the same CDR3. CDR3 sequence: CASSWDRGSYGYTF. The CDR3 coding sequence is TGCGCCAGCAGCTGGGACAGGGGGTCCTATGGCTACACCTTC. The chain couples TRBV5-1 to TRBJ1-2; 11 bases align to TRBD1. Germline V gene lookup returns CDR1 SGHRS and CDR2 YFSETQ. The length of the CDR3 is 14 residues. With 3 bases clipped from V and 4 bases from J, the junction kept 2 bases outside the gene matches.

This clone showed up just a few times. This CDR3 is CASSKAPYDREGYGYTF. The DNA for the CDR3 is TGTGCCAGCAGCAAAGCGCCCTATGACAGGGAGGGCTATGGCTACACCTTC. The chain uses TRBV21-1 and TRBJ1-2. TRBV21-1 constitutes a pseudogene. The CDR3 is made up of 17 amino acids.

DNA of the CDR3: TGTGCCAGCTCACCACAGGGGCAGGGGACTGAAGCTTTCTTT. Residues: CASSPQGQGTEAFF. The V and J genes are TRBV18 and TRBJ1-1, with TRBD1 as a possible D gene (6 bases). The ends were cut back, 1 base at V and 5 bases at J, with 11 bases in the middle. This CDR3 contains 14 residues. The germline gives CDR1 KGHSH, CDR2 LQKENI. The whole variable domain, remainder taken from reference TRBV18 and TRBJ1-1, is NAGVMQNPRHLVRRRGQEARLRCSPMKGHSHVYWYRQLPEEGLKFMVYLQKENIIDESGMPKERFSAEFPKEGPSILRIQQVVRGDSAAYFCASSPQGQGTEAFFGQGTRLTVV.

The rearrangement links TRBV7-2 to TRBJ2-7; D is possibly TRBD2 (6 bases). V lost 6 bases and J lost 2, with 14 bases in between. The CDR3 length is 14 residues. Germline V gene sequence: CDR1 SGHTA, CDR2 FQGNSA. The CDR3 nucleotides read TGTGCCAGCAGTAGCGGTCATGCAACCTACGAGCAGTACTTC. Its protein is CASSSGHATYEQYF. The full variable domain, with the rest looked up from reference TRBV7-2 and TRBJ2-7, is GAGVSQSPSNKVTEKGKDVELRCDPISGHTALYWYRQSLGQGLEFLIYFQGNSAPDKSGLPSDRFSAERTGGSVSTLTIQRTQQEDSAVYLCASSSGHATYEQYFGPGTRLTVT.

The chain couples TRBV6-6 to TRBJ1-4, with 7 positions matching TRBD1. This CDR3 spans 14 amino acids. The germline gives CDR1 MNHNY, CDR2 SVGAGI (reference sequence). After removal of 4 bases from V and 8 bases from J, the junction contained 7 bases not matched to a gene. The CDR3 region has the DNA TGTGCCAGCAGTTCCCAGGGGGTAGGGGAAAAACTGTTTTTT. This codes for CASSSQGVGEKLFF.

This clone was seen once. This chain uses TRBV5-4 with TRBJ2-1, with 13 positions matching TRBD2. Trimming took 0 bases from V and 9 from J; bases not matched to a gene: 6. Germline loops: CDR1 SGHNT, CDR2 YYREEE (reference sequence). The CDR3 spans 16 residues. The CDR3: CASSLGTSGSGIEQFF. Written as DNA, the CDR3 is TGTGCCAGCAGCTTGGGGACTAGCGGGAGTGGTATTGAGCAGTTCTTC. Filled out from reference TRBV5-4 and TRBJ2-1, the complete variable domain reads ETGVTQSPTHLIKTRGQQVTLRCSSQSGHNTVSWYQQALGQGPQFIFQYYREEENGRGNFPPRFSGLQFPNYSSELNVNALELDDSALYLCASSLGTSGSGIEQFFGPGTRLTVL.

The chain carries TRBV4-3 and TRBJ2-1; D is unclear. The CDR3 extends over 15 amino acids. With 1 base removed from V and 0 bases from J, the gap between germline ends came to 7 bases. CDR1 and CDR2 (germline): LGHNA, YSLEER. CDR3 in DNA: TGCGCCAGCAGCCAAGGTGATAACTCCTACAATGAGCAGTTCTTC. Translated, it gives CASSQGDNSYNEQFF.

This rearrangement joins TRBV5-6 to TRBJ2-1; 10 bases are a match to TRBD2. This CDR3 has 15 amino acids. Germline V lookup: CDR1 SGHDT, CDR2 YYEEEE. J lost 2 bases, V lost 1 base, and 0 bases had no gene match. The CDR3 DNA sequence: TGTGCCAGCAGCTTGACTAGCGGGGCCTACAATGAGCAGTTCTTC. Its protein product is CASSLTSGAYNEQFF.

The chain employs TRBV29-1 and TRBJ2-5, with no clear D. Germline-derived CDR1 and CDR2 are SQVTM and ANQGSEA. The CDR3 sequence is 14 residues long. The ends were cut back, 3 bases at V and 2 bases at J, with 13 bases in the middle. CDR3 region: CSVDVGSRQETQYF. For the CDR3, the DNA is TGCAGCGTTGACGTGGGCAGTAGACAAGAGACCCAGTACTTC.

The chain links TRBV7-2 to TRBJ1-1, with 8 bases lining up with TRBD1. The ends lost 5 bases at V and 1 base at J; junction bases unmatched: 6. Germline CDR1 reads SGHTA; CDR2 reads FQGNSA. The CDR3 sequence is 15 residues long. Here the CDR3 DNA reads TGTGCCAGCAGCAAACGGACAGGGCCGAACACTGAAGCTTTCTTT. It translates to CASSKRTGPNTEAFF. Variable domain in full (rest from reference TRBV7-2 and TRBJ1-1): GAGVSQSPSNKVTEKGKDVELRCDPISGHTALYWYRQSLGQGLEFLIYFQGNSAPDKSGLPSDRFSAERTGGSVSTLTIQRTQQEDSAVYLCASSKRTGPNTEAFFGQGTRLTVV.

The CDR3 DNA sequence: TGTGCCAGCAGCAGAGAGGTGGACCAAGAAGCTTTCTTT. It is translated as CASSREVDQEAFF. The chain combines TRBV11-3 with TRBJ1-1; D remains unclear. The CDR3 totals 13 residues. Per germline, CDR1 SGHNT and CDR2 YENEEA. V was clipped by 5 bases and J by 8 bases, with 15 bases between them.

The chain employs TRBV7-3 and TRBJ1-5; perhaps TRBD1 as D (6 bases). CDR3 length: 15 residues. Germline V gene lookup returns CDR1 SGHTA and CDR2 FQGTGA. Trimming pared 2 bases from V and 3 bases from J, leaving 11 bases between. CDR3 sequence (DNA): TGTGCCAGCAGCTTAGGGGCAGGGGCCAATCAGCCCCAGCATTTT. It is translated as CASSLGAGANQPQHF.

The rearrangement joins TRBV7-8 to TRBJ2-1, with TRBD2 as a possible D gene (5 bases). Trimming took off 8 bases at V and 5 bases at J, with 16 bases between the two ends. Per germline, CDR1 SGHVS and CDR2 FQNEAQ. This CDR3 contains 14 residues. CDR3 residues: CASRPPSTNNEQFF. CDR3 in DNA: TGTGCCAGCCGGCCTCCTAGCACGAACAATGAGCAGTTCTTC.

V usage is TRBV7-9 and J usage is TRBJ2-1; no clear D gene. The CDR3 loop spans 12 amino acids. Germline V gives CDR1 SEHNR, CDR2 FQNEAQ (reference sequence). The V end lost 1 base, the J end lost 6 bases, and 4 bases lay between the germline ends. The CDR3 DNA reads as TGTGCCAGCAGCTTAGAGCCCAATGAGCAGTTCTTC. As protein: CASSLEPNEQFF. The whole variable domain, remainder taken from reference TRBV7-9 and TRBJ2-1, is DTGVSQNPRHKITKRGQNVTFRCDPISEHNRLYWYRQTLGQGPEFLTYFQNEAQLEKSRLLSDRFSAERPKGSFSTLEIQRTEQGDSAMYLCASSLEPNEQFFGPGTRLTVL.

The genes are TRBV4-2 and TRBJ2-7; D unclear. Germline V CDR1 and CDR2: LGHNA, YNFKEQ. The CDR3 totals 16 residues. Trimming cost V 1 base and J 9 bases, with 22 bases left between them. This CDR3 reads CASSQGFGFGDWVQYF. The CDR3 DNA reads TGTGCCAGCAGCCAAGGTTTCGGTTTTGGAGATTGGGTGCAGTACTTC.

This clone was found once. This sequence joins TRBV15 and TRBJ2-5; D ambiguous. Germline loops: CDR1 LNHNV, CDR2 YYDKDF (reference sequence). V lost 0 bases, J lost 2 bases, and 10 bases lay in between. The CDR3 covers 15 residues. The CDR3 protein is CATSRDEHPQETQYF. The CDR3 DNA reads TGTGCCACCAGCAGAGACGAACACCCTCAAGAGACCCAGTACTTC.

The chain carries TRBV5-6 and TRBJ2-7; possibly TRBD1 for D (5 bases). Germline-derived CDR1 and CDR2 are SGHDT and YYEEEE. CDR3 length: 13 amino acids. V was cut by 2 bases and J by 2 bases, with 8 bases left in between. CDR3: CASSLETAYEQYF. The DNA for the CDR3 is TGTGCCAGCAGCTTAGAGACAGCCTACGAGCAGTACTTC.

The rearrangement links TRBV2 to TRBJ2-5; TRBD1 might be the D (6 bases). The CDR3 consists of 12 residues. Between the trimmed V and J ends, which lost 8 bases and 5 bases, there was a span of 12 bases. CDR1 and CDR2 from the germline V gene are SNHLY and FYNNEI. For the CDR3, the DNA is TGTGCCAGCTTCAGGGGCTGGGAGACCCAGTACTTC. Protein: CASFRGWETQYF. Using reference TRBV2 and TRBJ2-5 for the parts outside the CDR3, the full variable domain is EPEVTQTPSHQVTQMGQEVILRCVPISNHLYFYWYRQILGQKVEFLVSFYNNEISEKSEIFDDQFSVERPDGSNFTLKIRSTKLEDSAMYFCASFRGWETQYFGPGTRLLVL.

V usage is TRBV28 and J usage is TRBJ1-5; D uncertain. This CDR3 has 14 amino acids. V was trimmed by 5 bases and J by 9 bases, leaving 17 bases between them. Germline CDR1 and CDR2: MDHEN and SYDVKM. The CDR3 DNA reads TGTGCCAGCAGTCCGCCGGGCCCCGGCCGGCCCCAGCATTTT. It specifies CASSPPGPGRPQHF.

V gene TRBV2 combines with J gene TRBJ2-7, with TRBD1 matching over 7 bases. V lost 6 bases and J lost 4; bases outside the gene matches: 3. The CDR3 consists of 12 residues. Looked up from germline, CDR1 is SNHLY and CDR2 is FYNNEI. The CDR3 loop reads CASRNRGYEQYF. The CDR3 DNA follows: TGTGCCAGCAGAAACAGGGGATACGAGCAGTACTTC.

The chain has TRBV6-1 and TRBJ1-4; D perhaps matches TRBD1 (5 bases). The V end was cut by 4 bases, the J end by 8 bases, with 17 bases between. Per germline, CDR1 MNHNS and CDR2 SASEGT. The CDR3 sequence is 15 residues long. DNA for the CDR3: TGTGCCAGCAGTGTCAGGGCCCGTTGGGGGGAAAAACTGTTTTTT. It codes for CASSVRARWGEKLFF.

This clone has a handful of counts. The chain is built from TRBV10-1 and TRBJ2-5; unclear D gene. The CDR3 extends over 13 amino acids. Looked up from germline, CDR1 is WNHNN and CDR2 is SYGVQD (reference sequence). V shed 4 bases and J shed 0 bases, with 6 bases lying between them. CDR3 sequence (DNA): TGCGCCAGCAGTGTAGGGTACCAAGAGACCCAGTACTTC. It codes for CASSVGYQETQYF.

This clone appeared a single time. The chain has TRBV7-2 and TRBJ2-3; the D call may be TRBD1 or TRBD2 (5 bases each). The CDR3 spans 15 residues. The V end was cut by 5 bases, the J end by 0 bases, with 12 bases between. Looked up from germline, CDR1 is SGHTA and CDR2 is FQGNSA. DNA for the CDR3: TGTGCCAGCAGCCCTGGGACCTACAGCACAGATACGCAGTATTTT. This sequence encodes CASSPGTYSTDTQYF.

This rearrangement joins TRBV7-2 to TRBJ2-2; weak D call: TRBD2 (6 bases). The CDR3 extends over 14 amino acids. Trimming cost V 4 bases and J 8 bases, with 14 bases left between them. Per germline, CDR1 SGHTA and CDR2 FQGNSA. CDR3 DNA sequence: TGTGCCAGCAGCTCGGACTATCTCAGGGGGGAGCTGTTTTTT. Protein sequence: CASSSDYLRGELFF.

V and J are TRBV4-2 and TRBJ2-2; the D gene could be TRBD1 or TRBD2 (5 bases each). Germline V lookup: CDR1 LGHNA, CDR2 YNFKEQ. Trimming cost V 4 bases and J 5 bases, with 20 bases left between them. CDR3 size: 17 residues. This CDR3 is CASSPESRARGTGELFF. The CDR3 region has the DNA TGTGCCAGCAGCCCCGAGTCGAGGGCTAGGGGAACCGGGGAGCTGTTTTTT.

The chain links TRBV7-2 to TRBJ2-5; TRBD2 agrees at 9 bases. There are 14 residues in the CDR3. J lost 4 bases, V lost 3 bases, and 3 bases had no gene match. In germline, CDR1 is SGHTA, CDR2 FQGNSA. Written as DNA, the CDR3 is TGTGCCAGCAGCTTCCAAGCGGGAGGAGAGACCCAGTACTTC. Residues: CASSFQAGGETQYF.

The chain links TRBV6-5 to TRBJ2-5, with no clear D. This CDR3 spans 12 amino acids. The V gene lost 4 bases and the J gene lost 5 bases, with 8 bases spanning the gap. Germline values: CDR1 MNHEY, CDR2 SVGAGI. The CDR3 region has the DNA TGTGCCAGCAGTTCTACATGGGAGACCCAGTACTTC. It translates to CASSSTWETQYF.

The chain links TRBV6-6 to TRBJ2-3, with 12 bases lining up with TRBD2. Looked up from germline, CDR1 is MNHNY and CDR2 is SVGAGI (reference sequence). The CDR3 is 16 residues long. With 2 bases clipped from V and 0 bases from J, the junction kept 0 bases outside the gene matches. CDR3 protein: CASSYGTSGSTDTQYF. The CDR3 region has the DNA TGTGCCAGCAGTTACGGGACTAGCGGGAGCACAGATACGCAGTATTTT.

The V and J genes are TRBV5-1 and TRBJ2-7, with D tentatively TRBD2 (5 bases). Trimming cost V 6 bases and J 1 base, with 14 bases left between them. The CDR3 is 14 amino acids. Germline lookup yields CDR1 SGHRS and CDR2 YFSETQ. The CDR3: CASTPSGSSYEQYF. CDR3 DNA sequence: TGCGCCAGCACCCCCAGCGGCAGTTCCTACGAGCAGTACTTC.